These T cell receptor beta chains were read from a single sample in a study of blood T cell repertoires in COVID-19. This table comes from immunoSEQ multiplex PCR, and its TCRdb copy is limited to in-frame clones, with some not included. The sample contains some 240,000 clones, around 91% of which appear only once. The sample taken for sequencing was peripheral blood. These receptor sequences come from an older woman with COVID-19, enrolled during active disease. CDR3s include the opening cysteine and the closing phenylalanine or tryptophan. The order of the fields is clone size, V gene, J gene, D gene, CDR3 protein, CDR3 DNA. D genes are given only for firm matches. For some rows the clone size is stated as once, few or many, or as a class when expanded; others skip it.

NA	TRBV7-8	TRBJ1-2	NA	CASSLTDYGYTF	TGTGCCAGCAGCTTAACGGACTATGGCTACACCTTC
few	TRBV12-3/TRBV12-4	TRBJ2-1	TRBD1	CASSTGQGGEQFF	TGTGCCAGCAGTACCGGACAGGGGGGTGAGCAGTTCTTC
NA	TRBV12-3/TRBV12-4	TRBJ1-5	NA	CASSSGEGSQHF	TGTGCCAGCAGTTCGGGGGAAGGGTCCCAGCATTTT
NA	TRBV19	TRBJ1-2	NA	CASSSRSYGYTF	TGTGCCAGTAGTAGCCGGTCCTATGGCTACACCTTC
NA	TRBV4-1	TRBJ1-5	NA	CASSQDRANQPQHF	TGCGCCAGCAGCCAAGACAGGGCCAATCAGCCCCAGCATTTT
NA	TRBV10-3	TRBJ2-1	TRBD1	CAISVVGQGYNEQFF	TGTGCCATCAGTGTAGTGGGACAGGGGTACAATGAGCAGTTCTTC
NA	TRBV7-2	TRBJ2-2	TRBD2	CASSPNRGGPRELFF	TGTGCCAGCAGCCCGAACCGGGGGGGTCCAAGGGAGCTGTTTTTT
NA	TRBV7-3	TRBJ2-3	TRBD2	CASSRLATPTDTQYF	TGTGCCAGCAGCCGACTAGCGACGCCCACAGATACGCAGTATTTT
NA	TRBV7-2	TRBJ2-1	NA	CASSPPLAEQFF	TGTGCCAGCAGCCCCCCTCTGGCAGAGCAGTTCTTC
few	TRBV4-3	TRBJ1-2	NA	CASSQDSGVGGYTF	TGCGCCAGCAGCCAAGATTCGGGTGTAGGAGGCTACACCTTC
NA	TRBV30	TRBJ1-1	NA	CAWTQLGQQGWGTEAFF	TGTGCCTGGACACAACTTGGACAGCAAGGTTGGGGCACTGAAGCTTTCTTT
NA	TRBV20-1	TRBJ1-2	NA	CSAVVAHDYTF	TGCAGTGCCGTAGTTGCGCATGACTACACCTTC
NA	TRBV3-1/TRBV3-2	TRBJ1-1	NA	CASSQLVTRGEAFF	TGTGCCAGCAGCCAATTAGTTACGCGCGGAGAAGCTTTCTTT
NA	TRBV6-2/TRBV6-3	TRBJ2-2	TRBD2	CASSYVRGGATGELFF	TGTGCCAGCAGTTACGTTCGCGGGGGGGCGACCGGGGAGCTGTTTTTT
NA	TRBV13	TRBJ1-2	TRBD1	CASSFQGVNYGYTF	TGTGCCAGCAGCTTCCAGGGGGTAAACTATGGCTACACCTTC
NA	TRBV19	TRBJ2-1	TRBD1	CASTTGAVDEQFF	TGTGCCAGTACGACAGGGGCGGTCGATGAGCAGTTCTTC
NA	TRBV11-2	TRBJ2-2	NA	CASSWGRGNTGELFF	TGTGCCAGCAGCTGGGGCAGGGGGAACACCGGGGAGCTGTTTTTT
few	TRBV5-6	TRBJ2-3	NA	CASSSLVDTQYF	TGTGCCAGTTCGTCACTAGTCGATACGCAGTATTTT
NA	TRBV5-1	TRBJ2-1	NA	CASSPRTANNEQFF	TGCGCCAGCAGCCCGCGGACAGCCAACAATGAGCAGTTCTTC
NA	TRBV6-1	TRBJ1-5	TRBD1	CASSENRGLGQPQHF	TGTGCCAGCAGTGAGAACAGGGGGTTGGGTCAGCCCCAGCATTTT
NA	TRBV5-1	TRBJ1-1	NA	CASSSPRSEAFF	TGCGCCAGCAGCTCCCCGAGGTCTGAAGCTTTCTTT
NA	TRBV4-3	TRBJ1-5	NA	CASSQDYRGNQPQHF	TGCGCCAGCAGCCAAGATTACAGGGGCAATCAGCCCCAGCATTTT
NA	TRBV9	TRBJ2-3	TRBD1	CASSVGRQGSTDTQYF	TGTGCCAGCAGCGTAGGTCGACAGGGTAGCACAGATACGCAGTATTTT
NA	TRBV9	TRBJ1-6	NA	CASSSRSYNSPLHF	TGTGCCAGCAGCTCCCGTTCCTATAATTCACCCCTCCACTTT
NA	TRBV15	TRBJ1-5	NA	CATSRSRKDPQHF	TGTGCCACCAGCAGATCGAGGAAGGATCCCCAGCATTTT
NA	TRBV5-1	TRBJ1-6	NA	CASSLAGSTRSPLHF	TGCGCCAGCAGCTTGGCCGGGAGCACGCGATCACCCCTCCACTTT
NA	TRBV5-1	TRBJ2-4	TRBD2	CASSFSGGADIQYF	TGCGCCAGCAGCTTTAGCGGGGGGGCCGACATTCAGTACTTC
NA	TRBV6-1	TRBJ1-5	NA	CASSEVTGQPQHF	TGTGCCAGCAGTGAAGTAACAGGGCAGCCCCAGCATTTT
few	TRBV5-4	TRBJ2-2	TRBD2	CASSLVSGGPNTGELFF	TGTGCCAGCAGCTTGGTCAGCGGGGGGCCTAACACCGGGGAGCTGTTTTTT
NA	TRBV10-3	TRBJ1-6	NA	CAISGSDSFRSPLHF	TGTGCCATCAGTGGAAGCGACAGCTTTCGTTCACCCCTCCACTTT
NA	TRBV11-3	TRBJ2-7	NA	CASSPGTPDYEQYF	TGTGCCAGCAGCCCCGGGACACCAGACTACGAGCAGTACTTC
once	TRBV18	TRBJ1-5	NA	CASSLTGLNQPQHF	TGTGCCAGCTCACTAACAGGGCTCAATCAGCCCCAGCATTTT
once	TRBV6-2/TRBV6-3	TRBJ1-6	TRBD1	CASSDDRGLGALHF	TGTGCCAGCAGTGATGACAGGGGGCTTGGGGCCCTCCACTTT
NA	TRBV6-6	TRBJ1-1	NA	CASSPYRVLSKVNTEAFF	TGTGCCAGCAGTCCATACAGGGTGTTAAGTAAAGTAAACACTGAAGCTTTCTTT
NA	TRBV9	TRBJ1-4	NA	CASSPSRTDHEKLFF	TGTGCCAGCAGCCCATCACGGACAGACCATGAAAAACTGTTTTTT
NA	TRBV7-2	TRBJ1-1	NA	CASSLTPSGGASSNTEAFF	TGTGCCAGCAGCTTAACCCCCTCGGGGGGCGCGAGTTCGAACACTGAAGCTTTCTTT
NA	TRBV18	TRBJ2-5	NA	CASSPAPGETQYF	TGTGCCAGCTCACCAGCCCCGGGGGAGACCCAGTACTTC
few	TRBV5-1	TRBJ2-3	TRBD1	CASSTGQGSGTDTQYF	TGCGCCAGCAGCACGGGACAGGGATCAGGCACAGATACGCAGTATTTT
NA	TRBV6-2/TRBV6-3	TRBJ2-1	NA	CASSYQGSYNEQFF	TGTGCCAGCAGTTACCAGGGCTCCTACAATGAGCAGTTCTTC
once	TRBV27	TRBJ1-1	NA	CASSFAENTEAFF	TGTGCCAGCAGTTTCGCGGAAAACACTGAAGCTTTCTTT
NA	TRBV6-5	TRBJ1-2	TRBD1	CASRQGGNYGYTF	TGTGCCAGCAGACAAGGGGGCAACTATGGCTACACCTTC
NA	TRBV29-1	TRBJ2-5	TRBD1	CSVARTGGQETQYF	TGCAGCGTTGCGCGGACAGGGGGACAAGAGACCCAGTACTTC
NA	TRBV4-2	TRBJ1-1	TRBD1	CASSQAGQGRTEAFF	TGTGCCAGCAGCCAAGCGGGACAGGGGAGGACTGAAGCTTTCTTT
NA	TRBV3-1/TRBV3-2	TRBJ1-2	TRBD1	CASSQEIGGNGYTF	TGTGCCAGCAGCCAAGAAATAGGGGGCAATGGCTACACCTTC
NA	TRBV19	TRBJ1-3	NA	CASRQLSGNTIYF	TGTGCCAGTAGACAGCTCTCTGGAAACACCATATATTTT
NA	TRBV7-2	TRBJ1-5	NA	CASSSTPISNQPQHF	TGTGCCAGCAGCTCCACACCAATATCTAATCAGCCCCAGCATTTT
NA	TRBV5-1	TRBJ1-2	TRBD1	CASSPQQGGSYGYTF	TGCGCCAGCAGCCCTCAGCAGGGGGGAAGCTATGGCTACACCTTC
NA	TRBV6-1	TRBJ2-3	TRBD2	CASSEVRGGPTDTQYF	TGTGCCAGCAGTGAGGTACGGGGGGGCCCCACAGATACGCAGTATTTT
NA	TRBV2	TRBJ1-6	NA	CASSRWMEAYNSPLHF	TGTGCCAGCAGCAGGTGGATGGAAGCCTATAATTCACCCCTCCACTTT
NA	TRBV10-3	TRBJ2-1	NA	CAFSQGYNEQFF	TGTGCCTTCAGCCAGGGTTACAATGAGCAGTTCTTC
NA	TRBV11-2	TRBJ2-2	TRBD2	CASSLTSVSGELFF	TGTGCCAGCAGCTTAACTAGCGTATCCGGGGAGCTGTTTTTT
NA	TRBV27	TRBJ1-2	TRBD1	CASKTTGSLYGYTF	TGTGCCAGCAAAACGACAGGGTCTCTCTATGGCTACACCTTC
NA	TRBV4-3	TRBJ2-3	TRBD2	CASSQAGLADPILGTDTQYF	TGCGCCAGCAGCCAAGCTGGACTAGCGGATCCCATCCTTGGCACAGATACGCAGTATTTT
NA	TRBV6-5	TRBJ1-2	NA	CASSRVTYGYTF	TGTGCCAGCAGCCGGGTTACATATGGCTACACCTTC
once	TRBV6-4	TRBJ2-5	NA	CASSVNSGETQYF	TGTGCCAGCAGTGTCAACTCAGGAGAGACCCAGTACTTC
NA	TRBV20-1	TRBJ1-6	NA	CSASGGEGRNSPLHF	TGCAGTGCTAGTGGGGGGGAGGGTCGTAATTCACCCCTCCACTTT
NA	TRBV6-6	TRBJ1-1	TRBD1	CASRAQGSRTEAFF	TGTGCCAGCAGAGCACAGGGGTCCCGAACTGAAGCTTTCTTT
NA	TRBV5-6	TRBJ2-2	TRBD1	CASSLAGQGRTGELFF	TGTGCCAGCAGCTTGGCGGGACAGGGGAGAACCGGGGAGCTGTTTTTT
NA	TRBV5-6	TRBJ2-3	TRBD2	CASSRLAGDTDTQYF	TGTGCCAGCAGTAGACTAGCGGGGGACACAGATACGCAGTATTTT
NA	TRBV14	TRBJ1-5	NA	CASSLRAFYSNQPQHF	TGTGCCAGCAGCCTGAGGGCCTTTTATAGCAATCAGCCCCAGCATTTT